This T cell receptor beta chain emerged from a study of CD8 T cells in ankylosing spondylitis. The authors made TCR beta libraries by quantitative 5'-RACE with molecular barcodes. TCRdb used MiXCR to reprocess the 5' RACE reads, holding one entry per CDR3 protein. The sample lists around 220,000 distinct CDR3 sequences, 15% to 20% occurring once. The CDR3 spans 14 residues. With 4 bases clipped from V and 9 bases from J, the junction kept 2 bases outside the gene matches. CDR1 is MNHEY and CDR2 is SMNVEV in the germline V gene (reference sequence). This clonotype has a handful of counts. Antigen specificity is unknown. The study's findings and limits: There were earlier reports of some motif variants in reactive arthritis synovial fluid and blood. Reports say disease-linked clones showed up significantly more in matched ankylosing spondylitis synovial fluid. Seemingly characteristic of ankylosing spondylitis blood was a TCR beta motif consisting of under 10 highly homologous variants.

J is TRBJ1-6 and V is TRBV27; 11 bases line up with TRBD1. The receptor was isolated from a male donor with ankylosing spondylitis. The sequenced sample consisted of blood, either unsorted or a sorted T cell fraction (not recorded which). The CDR3 sequence: CASSSGTGGSPLHF. Here the CDR3 DNA reads TGTGCCAGCAGTTCCGGGACAGGGGGTTCACCCCTCCACTTT.